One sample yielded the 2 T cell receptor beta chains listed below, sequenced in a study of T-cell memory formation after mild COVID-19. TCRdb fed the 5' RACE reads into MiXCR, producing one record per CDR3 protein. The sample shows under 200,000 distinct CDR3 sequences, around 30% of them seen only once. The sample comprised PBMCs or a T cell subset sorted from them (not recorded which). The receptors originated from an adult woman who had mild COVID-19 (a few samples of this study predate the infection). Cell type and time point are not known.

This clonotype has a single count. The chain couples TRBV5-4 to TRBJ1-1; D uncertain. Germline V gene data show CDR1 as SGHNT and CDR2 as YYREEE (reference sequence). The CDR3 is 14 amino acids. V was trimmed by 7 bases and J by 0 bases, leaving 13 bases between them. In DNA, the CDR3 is TGTGCCAGCTCCCTCCCCTTGATGAACACTGAAGCTTTCTTT. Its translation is CASSLPLMNTEAFF.

The CDR3 DNA sequence: TGTGCCAGCAGTGAATATGCTATCGGGGGAGCTTTCTTT. This sequence encodes CASSEYAIGGAFF. The chain couples TRBV25-1 to TRBJ1-1; possibly TRBD1 for D (5 bases). Trimming took off 0 bases at V and 10 bases at J, with 12 bases between the two ends. In germline, CDR1 is MGHDK, CDR2 SYGVNS. The CDR3 is 13 residues long.